This entry describes one T cell receptor beta chain. The antigen is unknown. The sample originates from a study of chemoradiotherapy in HPV16-positive cancers. Study-wide results and caveats: Candidate HPV-specific clones and E7-related TCR motifs grew in tumor during treatment.

The CDR3 is 13 amino acids. CDR1 and CDR2 from the germline V gene are KGHSH and LQKENI. Trimming removed 2 bases from V and 3 bases from J, with 7 bases in between. Sequencing was performed with immunoSEQ multiplex PCR; in TCRdb, only in-frame clones are kept and a portion is missing. The table lists tens of thousands of clones, over 90% of them singletons. The clonotype comes from a human donor with HPV-associated anogenital cancer. Sequencing was performed on blood, taken from a patient who underwent chemoradiotherapy. The rearrangement links TRBV18 to TRBJ2-5; possible D gene TRBD2, 5 bases. CDR3 residues: CASSPGREETQYF. DNA of the CDR3: TGTGCCAGCTCACCAGGGAGAGAAGAGACCCAGTACTTC.